This TCR beta chain was retrieved from a study of beta chain features in type 1 diabetes. The study's findings and limits: The study left unresolved whether HLA type influences TCRB rearrangement. Significant though moderate, a shortening of TCRB CDR3s appeared in all four CD4+ subsets of Type 1 diabetes patients. Although PCR might favor shorter templates, it would do so equally in patients and controls.

This clone occurred a few times. Its antigen is not identified. What was sequenced were expressed TCRB transcripts, since all of the isolated RNA had been reverse transcribed. Here immunoSEQ multiplex PCR was the method, and the copy in TCRdb shows in-frame clones only, minus some. The sample has nearly 350,000 clones, 7% to 10% seen once. The CDR3 loop spans 13 amino acids. The V end was cut by 0 bases, the J end by 3 bases, with 6 bases between. Per germline, CDR1 SGHTA and CDR2 FQGNSA. The TCR comes from a man under 40 with type 1 diabetes. Specimen: central memory CD4+ T cells from blood. The chain is built from TRBV7-2 and TRBJ2-7; unclear D gene. Here the CDR3 reads CASSLAYSYEQYF. As DNA, the CDR3 is TGTGCCAGCAGCTTAGCGTACAGCTACGAGCAGTACTTC.